The present TCR beta chain was sequenced within a study of cytomegalovirus exposure and HLA in healthy donors. Overall study: Genotyping of about 400 donors showed that about 79% belonged to the Caucasian-associated ancestry cluster. The study's findings and limits: It was reportedly the case that the classifier diagnosed cytomegalovirus status with high specificity and sensitivity. Relative to the roughly 700-donor mean, N-insertions were reportedly fewer in an Asian-associated ancestry cluster in a later analysis. CMV serostatus stood as the only immune exposure information on hand.

Points on this clone: Antigen unknown.

In the PCR, 60 Vbeta and 13 Jbeta primers were used. Repertoires were generated with immunoSEQ multiplex PCR, while TCRdb's copy carries only in-frame clones and drops some. The data contain roughly 120,000 clones, roughly 80% of them singletons. What was sequenced was PBMCs. The sequence was collected from a man aged 50 to 59 in good health and CMV-seropositive.

The CDR3, as DNA: TGTGCCAGTACCCAAACTGAGACAGTACGGGCCTCACCCCTCCACTTT. Translation gives CASTQTETVRASPLHF. The genes are TRBV19 and TRBJ1-6; TRBD1 is a possible D gene (5 bases). V lost 7 bases and J lost 10, with 23 bases in between. CDR1 LNHDA and CDR2 SQIVND come from the germline V gene (reference sequence). The CDR3 is 16 amino acids.